The next 15 T cell receptor beta chains were all read from a single sample in a study of blood T cell repertoires in COVID-19. Sequencing was performed with immunoSEQ multiplex PCR; in TCRdb, only in-frame clones are kept and a portion is missing. The sample has some 350,000 clones; about nine tenths are singletons. Sequenced input: peripheral blood. The receptors shown here come from a woman aged 70-85 years with COVID-19, enrolled during active disease.

This chain connects TRBV3-1 (or the pseudogene TRBV3-2) to TRBJ1-2; D is ambiguous. Trimming removed 1 base at V and 5 bases at J, with 14 bases between. The CDR3 is 15 amino acids. Germline CDR1 and CDR2: LGHDT and YNNKEL (reference sequence). The CDR3 is CASSQGVTASYGYTF. CDR3 bases: TGTGCCAGCAGCCAAGGGGTCACAGCCTCATATGGCTACACCTTC.

The V call is TRBV9, the J call TRBJ1-1; 7 bases align to TRBD1. The CDR3 consists of 17 residues. V lost 6 bases and J lost 1; bases outside the gene matches: 15. The germline CDR1 and CDR2 sequences are SGDLS and YYNGEE. The CDR3 loop is CASILGRGPASNTEAFF. The DNA of the CDR3 is TGTGCCAGCATCTTAGGAAGGGGGCCGGCCTCGAACACTGAAGCTTTCTTT.

The rearrangement links TRBV6-6 to TRBJ2-3, with 10 bases fitting TRBD2. The V and J ends lost 7 bases and 9 bases, in that order; junction bases with no gene match: 7. The CDR3 extends over 13 amino acids. Germline CDR1 is MNHNY and CDR2 is SVGAGI (reference sequence). Here the CDR3 reads CASNSGGIGTQYF. The CDR3 DNA reads TGTGCCAGCAATAGCGGGGGGATCGGGACGCAGTATTTT.

The chain links TRBV24-1 to TRBJ2-1, with 9 bases lining up with TRBD2. After removal of 3 bases from V and 1 base from J, the junction contained 9 bases not matched to a gene. Looked up from germline, CDR1 is KGHDR and CDR2 is SFDVKD. The CDR3 spans 18 residues. The CDR3 bases are TGTGCCACCAGTGATCCAAAACTGACTAGCGGTTCCTACAATGAGCAGTTCTTC. Amino acid sequence: CATSDPKLTSGSYNEQFF.

The chain joins TRBV5-6 to TRBJ2-5; a weak D match, TRBD1 (5 bases). The V gene's germline CDR1 is SGHDT and CDR2 YYEEEE. The V end lost 0 bases, the J end lost 4 bases, and 16 bases lay between the germline ends. The CDR3 spans 16 residues. CDR3 residues: CASSLEQGGLRETQYF. The CDR3 DNA follows: TGTGCCAGCAGCTTGGAGCAGGGTGGGCTCCGAGAGACCCAGTACTTC.

The rearrangement uses TRBV19 and TRBJ1-5; D not resolved. CDR3 length: 15 residues. Germline assignment: CDR1 LNHDA and CDR2 SQIVND (reference sequence). Deletions cut 0 bases from V and 9 bases from J, with 15 bases between. CDR3 DNA sequence: TGTGCCAGTAGTATAGATCTAGCAGTTACGAGGCCCCAGCATTTT. Translating gives CASSIDLAVTRPQHF.

The V and J genes are TRBV29-1 and TRBJ1-1, with no clear D. The CDR3 has 12 amino acids. V was cut by 0 bases and J by 5 bases, with 7 bases left in between. Germline V lookup: CDR1 SQVTM, CDR2 ANQGSEA. This chain's CDR3 is CSVEEYGTEAFF. The CDR3, as DNA: TGCAGCGTTGAAGAATACGGGACTGAAGCTTTCTTT.

J is TRBJ2-3 and V is TRBV7-8; 9 bases are shared with TRBD2. Germline values: CDR1 SGHVS, CDR2 FQNEAQ. V trimming: 5 bases; J trimming: 10 bases; junction bases outside the gene matches: 7. CDR3 size: 13 residues. CDR3 coding DNA: TGTGCCAGCAGCCCAGCGGGGGGTGAAGCGCAGTATTTT. The encoded protein is CASSPAGGEAQYF.

The V and J genes are TRBV5-6 and TRBJ1-1; 10 bases match TRBD1. J lost 7 bases, V lost 5 bases, and 8 bases had no gene match. In germline, CDR1 is SGHDT, CDR2 YYEEEE. The CDR3 sequence is 14 residues long. The CDR3 nucleotides read TGTGCCAGCAGGCCAGGGACAGGGGCATATGAAGCTTTCTTT. Amino acids: CASRPGTGAYEAFF.

The CDR3 DNA reads TGCGCCAGCAGCCTTTACGGGGAGCTGTTTTTT. Translated, it gives CASSLYGELFF. This chain connects TRBV4-1 to TRBJ2-2; no firm D call. Germline CDR1 is MGHRA and CDR2 is YSYEKL. V shed 4 bases and J shed 7 bases, with 4 bases lying between them. This CDR3 spans 11 amino acids.

The chain employs TRBV28 and TRBJ2-1, with 8 bases matching TRBD1. Per the germline V gene, CDR1 is MDHEN and CDR2 is SYDVKM. The trim removed 5 bases at V and 6 bases at J, leaving 9 bases unmatched. The CDR3 totals 15 residues. CDR3 loop: CASSPQGARGNEQFF. The DNA of the CDR3 is TGTGCCAGCAGTCCCCAGGGGGCGAGGGGCAATGAGCAGTTCTTC.

The CDR3: CAWSGGSGGKLDTQYF. CDR3 bases: TGTGCCTGGAGTGGAGGTAGCGGGGGGAAGTTGGATACGCAGTATTTT. The chain joins TRBV30 to TRBJ2-3; 10 nucleotides match TRBD2. This CDR3 has 16 residues. The V gene's germline CDR1 is GTSNPN and CDR2 SVGIG (reference sequence). Losses at the gene ends were 1 base for V and 6 bases for J; bases not matched to a gene: 10.

This clone was recorded only once. The chain carries TRBV28 and TRBJ1-1; D gene unclear. V lost 6 bases and J 3 bases, leaving 11 bases between the germline ends. The germline V gene has CDR1 MDHEN and CDR2 SYDVKM. This CDR3 is 13 amino acids long. This CDR3 reads CASRLDMYTEAFF. The CDR3 coding sequence is TGTGCCAGCAGATTAGACATGTACACTGAAGCTTTCTTT. The variable domain in full, with the rest retrieved from reference TRBV28 and TRBJ1-1, is DVKVTQSSRYLVKRTGEKVFLECVQDMDHENMFWYRQDPGLGLRLIYFSYDVKMKEKGDIPEGYSVSREKKERFSLILESASTNQTSMYLCASRLDMYTEAFFGQGTRLTVV.

V gene TRBV7-9 combines with J gene TRBJ2-1, with 9 nucleotides matching TRBD2. The J segment lost 1 base and the V segment lost 6 bases, leaving 7 bases of the junction unmatched. Germline CDR1 reads SEHNR; CDR2 reads FQNEAQ (reference sequence). The length of the CDR3 is 16 residues. CDR3 in amino acids: CASRPSGGNSYNEQFF. As DNA, the CDR3 is TGTGCCAGCAGACCGAGCGGGGGGAATTCCTACAATGAGCAGTTCTTC.

The chain employs TRBV5-8 and TRBJ1-1; the match to TRBD1 covers 7 bases. This CDR3 comprises 15 residues. V shed 4 bases, J shed 0 bases, and the junction held 6 bases outside the gene matches. Germline CDR1 SGHTS, CDR2 YDEGEE. The CDR3 loop is CASSARQGVNTEAFF. CDR3 nucleotides: TGTGCCAGCAGCGCTAGACAGGGAGTGAACACTGAAGCTTTCTTT.